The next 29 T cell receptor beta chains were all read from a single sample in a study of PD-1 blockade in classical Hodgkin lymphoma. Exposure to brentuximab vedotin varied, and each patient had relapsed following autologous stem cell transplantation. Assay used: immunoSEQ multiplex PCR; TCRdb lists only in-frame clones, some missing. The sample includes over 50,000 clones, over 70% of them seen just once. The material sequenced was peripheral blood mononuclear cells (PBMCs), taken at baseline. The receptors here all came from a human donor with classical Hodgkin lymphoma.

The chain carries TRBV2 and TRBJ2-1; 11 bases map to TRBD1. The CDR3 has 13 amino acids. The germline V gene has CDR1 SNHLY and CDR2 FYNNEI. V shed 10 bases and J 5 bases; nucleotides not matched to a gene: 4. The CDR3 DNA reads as TGTGCCAAGACGGGACAGGGGGACAATGAGCAGTTCTTC. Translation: CAKTGQGDNEQFF.

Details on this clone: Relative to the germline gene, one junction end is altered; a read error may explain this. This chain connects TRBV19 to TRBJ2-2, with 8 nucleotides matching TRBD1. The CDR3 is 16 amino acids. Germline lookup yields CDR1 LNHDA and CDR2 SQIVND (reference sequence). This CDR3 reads CASRPPRQGNSGELFF. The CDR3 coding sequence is TGTGCCAGTAGACCTCCGAGACAGGGGAACTCCGGGGAGCTGTTTTTT.

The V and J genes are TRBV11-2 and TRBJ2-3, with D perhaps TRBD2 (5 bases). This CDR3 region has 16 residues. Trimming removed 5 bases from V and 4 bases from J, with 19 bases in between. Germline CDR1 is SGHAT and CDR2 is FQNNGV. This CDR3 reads CASSLLGGSVSDTQYF. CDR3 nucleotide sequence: TGTGCCAGCAGCCTCCTCGGTGGTAGCGTCTCAGATACGCAGTATTTT.

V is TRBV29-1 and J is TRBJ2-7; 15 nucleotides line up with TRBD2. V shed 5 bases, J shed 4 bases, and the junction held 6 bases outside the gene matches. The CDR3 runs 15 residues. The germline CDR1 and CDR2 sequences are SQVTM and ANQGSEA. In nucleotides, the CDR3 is TGCAGCGTTCGGGCGGGACTAGCGGGAGGTTACGAGCAGTACTTC. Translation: CSVRAGLAGGYEQYF.

The CDR3 sequence: CASLGTSGKETQYF. Written as DNA, the CDR3 is TGTGCCAGCCTAGGGACTAGCGGGAAAGAGACCCAGTACTTC. The chain links TRBV7-2 to TRBJ2-5; 13 nucleotides line up with TRBD2. This CDR3 is built from 14 residues. Germline V gene sequence: CDR1 SGHTA, CDR2 FQGNSA. J lost 3 bases, V lost 8 bases, and 3 bases had no gene match.

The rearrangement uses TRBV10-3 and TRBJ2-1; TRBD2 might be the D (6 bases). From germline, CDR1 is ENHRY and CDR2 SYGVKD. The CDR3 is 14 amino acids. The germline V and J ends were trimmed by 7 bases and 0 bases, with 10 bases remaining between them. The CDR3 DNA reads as TGTGCCATCAAGGTGGGGGGCTCCTACAATGAGCAGTTCTTC. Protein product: CAIKVGGSYNEQFF.

CDR3 sequence (DNA): TGTGCCAGCAGCTTAGGGGGCGGGGGAGATACGCAGTATTTT. It codes for CASSLGGGGDTQYF. This chain joins TRBV9 and TRBJ2-3; D could derive from TRBD1 or TRBD2 (7 bases each). The CDR3 runs 14 residues. V lost 4 bases and J 5 bases, leaving 14 bases between the germline ends. CDR1 is SGDLS, CDR2 YYNGEE, per germline.

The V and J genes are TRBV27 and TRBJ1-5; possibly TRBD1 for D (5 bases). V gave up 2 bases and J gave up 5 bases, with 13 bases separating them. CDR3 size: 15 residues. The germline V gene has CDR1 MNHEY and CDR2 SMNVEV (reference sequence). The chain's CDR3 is CASSLISAGDQPQHF. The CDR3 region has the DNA TGTGCCAGCAGTTTAATATCGGCGGGGGATCAGCCCCAGCATTTT.

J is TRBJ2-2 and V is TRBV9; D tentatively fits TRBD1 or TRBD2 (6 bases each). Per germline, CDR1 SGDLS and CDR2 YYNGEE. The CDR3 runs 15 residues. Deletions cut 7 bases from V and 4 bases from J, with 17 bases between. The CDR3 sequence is CASQQYGGGTGELFF. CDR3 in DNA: TGTGCCAGCCAACAGTACGGGGGCGGCACCGGGGAGCTGTTTTTT.

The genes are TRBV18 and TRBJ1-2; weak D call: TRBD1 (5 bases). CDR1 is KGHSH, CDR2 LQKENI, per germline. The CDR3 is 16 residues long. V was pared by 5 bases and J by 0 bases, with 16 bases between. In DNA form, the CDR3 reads TGTGCCAGCTCAGAAAACGAGCGGACAACTAACTATGGCTACACCTTC. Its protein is CASSENERTTNYGYTF.

CDR3 coding DNA: TGTGCCAGCAGCTTCCGGCTGGTGCAGGGCTCTGGAAACACCATATATTTT. Amino acids: CASSFRLVQGSGNTIYF. This chain uses TRBV11-2 with TRBJ1-3, with D perhaps matching TRBD1 (5 bases). Trimming stripped 3 bases from V and 0 bases from J, with 15 bases between. The CDR3 contains 17 residues. Germline-derived CDR1 and CDR2 are SGHAT and FQNNGV. The full variable domain, completed using reference TRBV11-2 and TRBJ1-3, is EAGVAQSPRYKIIEKRQSVAFWCNPISGHATLYWYQQILGQGPKLLIQFQNNGVVDDSQLPKDRFSAERLKGVDSTLKIQPAKLEDSAVYLCASSFRLVQGSGNTIYFGEGSWLTVV.

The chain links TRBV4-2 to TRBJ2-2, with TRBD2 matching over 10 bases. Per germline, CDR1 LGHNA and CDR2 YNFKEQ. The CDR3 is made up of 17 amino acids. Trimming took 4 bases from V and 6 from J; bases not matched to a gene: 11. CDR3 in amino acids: CASSRRASGSPPGELFF. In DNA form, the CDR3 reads TGTGCCAGCAGCCGGCGTGCTAGCGGGAGTCCCCCCGGGGAGCTGTTTTTT.

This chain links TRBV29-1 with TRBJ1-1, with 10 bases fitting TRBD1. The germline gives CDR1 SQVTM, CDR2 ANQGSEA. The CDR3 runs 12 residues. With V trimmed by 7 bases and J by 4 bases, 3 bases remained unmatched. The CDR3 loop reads CSADRGPTEAFF. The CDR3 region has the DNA TGCAGCGCTGACAGGGGGCCCACTGAAGCTTTCTTT. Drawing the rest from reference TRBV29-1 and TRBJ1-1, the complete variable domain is SAVISQKPSRDICQRGTSLTIQCQVDSQVTMMFWYRQQPGQSLTLIATANQGSEATYESGFVIDKFPISRPNLTFSTLTVSNMSPEDSSIYLCSADRGPTEAFFGQGTRLTVV.

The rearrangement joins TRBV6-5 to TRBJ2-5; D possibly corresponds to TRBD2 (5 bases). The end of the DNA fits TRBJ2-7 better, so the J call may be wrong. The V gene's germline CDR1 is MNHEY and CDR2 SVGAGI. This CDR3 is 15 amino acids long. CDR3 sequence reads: CASSYSSGSSYEQYF. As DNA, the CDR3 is TGTGCCAGCAGTTACTCCAGCGGAAGCTCCTACGAGCAGTACTTC.

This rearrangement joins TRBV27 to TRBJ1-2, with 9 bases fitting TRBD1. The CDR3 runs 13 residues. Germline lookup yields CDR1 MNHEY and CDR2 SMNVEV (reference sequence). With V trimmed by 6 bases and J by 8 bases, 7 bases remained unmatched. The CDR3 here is CASRQTGGMGYTF. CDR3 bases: TGTGCCAGCAGACAGACAGGGGGAATGGGCTACACCTTC.

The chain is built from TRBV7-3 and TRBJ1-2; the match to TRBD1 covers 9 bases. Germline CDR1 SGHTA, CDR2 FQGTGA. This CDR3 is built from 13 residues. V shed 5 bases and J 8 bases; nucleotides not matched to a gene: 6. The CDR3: CASSPGQGLGYTF. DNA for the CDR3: TGTGCCAGCAGCCCTGGACAGGGGTTAGGCTACACCTTC.

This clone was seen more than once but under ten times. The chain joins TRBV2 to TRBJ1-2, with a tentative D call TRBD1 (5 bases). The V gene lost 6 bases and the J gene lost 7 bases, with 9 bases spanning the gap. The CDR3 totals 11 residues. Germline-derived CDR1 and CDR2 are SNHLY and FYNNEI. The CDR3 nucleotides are TGTGCCAGCAGCCAGGGTATTGGCTACACCTTC. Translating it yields CASSQGIGYTF.

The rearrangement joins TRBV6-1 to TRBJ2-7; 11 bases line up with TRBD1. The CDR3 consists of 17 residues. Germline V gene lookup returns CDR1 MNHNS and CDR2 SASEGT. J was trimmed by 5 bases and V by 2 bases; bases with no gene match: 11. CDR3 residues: CASSEHIGTGGFHEQYF. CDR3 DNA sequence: TGTGCCAGCAGTGAACATATTGGGACAGGGGGTTTCCACGAGCAGTACTTC.

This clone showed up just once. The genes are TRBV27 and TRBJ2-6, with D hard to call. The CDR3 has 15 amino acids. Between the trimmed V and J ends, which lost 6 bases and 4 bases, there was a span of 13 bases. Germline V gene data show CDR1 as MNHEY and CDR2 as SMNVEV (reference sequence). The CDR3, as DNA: TGTGCCAGCAGCTCGTTGGGTTCCGGGGCCAACGTCCTGACTTTC. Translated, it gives CASSSLGSGANVLTF.

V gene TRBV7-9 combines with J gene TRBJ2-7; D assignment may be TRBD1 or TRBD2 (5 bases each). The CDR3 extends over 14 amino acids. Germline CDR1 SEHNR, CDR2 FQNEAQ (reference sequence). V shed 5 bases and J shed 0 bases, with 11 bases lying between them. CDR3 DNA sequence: TGTGCCAGCAGCGTCTCAGGGAGCTCCTACGAGCAGTACTTC. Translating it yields CASSVSGSSYEQYF.

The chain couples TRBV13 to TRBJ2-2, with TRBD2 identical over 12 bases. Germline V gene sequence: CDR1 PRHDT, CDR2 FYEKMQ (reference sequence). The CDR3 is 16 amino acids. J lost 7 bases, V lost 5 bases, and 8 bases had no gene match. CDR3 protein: CASSLLLAGGVGELFF. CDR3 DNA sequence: TGTGCCAGCAGCCTACTACTAGCGGGAGGAGTCGGGGAGCTGTTTTTT.

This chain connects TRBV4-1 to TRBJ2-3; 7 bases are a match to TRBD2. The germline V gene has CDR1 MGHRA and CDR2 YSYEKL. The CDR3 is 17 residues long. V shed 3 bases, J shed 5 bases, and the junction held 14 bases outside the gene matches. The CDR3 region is CASSHPLRTRREDTQYF. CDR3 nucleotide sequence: TGCGCCAGCAGCCACCCTCTGCGGACTAGACGAGAAGATACGCAGTATTTT.

In DNA, the CDR3 is TGCAGCGCACATCCGCTCCTGGTCGGCACTGAAGCTTTCTTT. It codes for CSAHPLLVGTEAFF. V is TRBV29-1 and J is TRBJ1-1; no clear D gene. The germline V and J ends were trimmed by 7 bases and 4 bases, with 19 bases remaining between them. Germline CDR1 SQVTM, CDR2 ANQGSEA. The CDR3 length is 14 residues.

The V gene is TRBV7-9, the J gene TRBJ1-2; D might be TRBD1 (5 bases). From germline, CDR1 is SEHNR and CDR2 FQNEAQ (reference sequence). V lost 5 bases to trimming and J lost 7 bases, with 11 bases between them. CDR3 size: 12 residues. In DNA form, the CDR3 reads TGTGCCAGCAGCCTCGACAGCAGTGGCTACACCTTC. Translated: CASSLDSSGYTF. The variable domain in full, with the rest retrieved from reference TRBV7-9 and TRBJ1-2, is DTGVSQNPRHKITKRGQNVTFRCDPISEHNRLYWYRQTLGQGPEFLTYFQNEAQLEKSRLLSDRFSAERPKGSFSTLEIQRTEQGDSAMYLCASSLDSSGYTFGSGTRLTVV.

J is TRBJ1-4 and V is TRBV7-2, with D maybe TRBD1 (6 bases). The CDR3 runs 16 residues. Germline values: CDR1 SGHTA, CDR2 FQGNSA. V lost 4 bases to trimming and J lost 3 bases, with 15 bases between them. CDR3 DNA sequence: TGTGCCAGCAGCTCCCGGGGGGCCAAGTCTAATGAAAAACTGTTTTTT. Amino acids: CASSSRGAKSNEKLFF.

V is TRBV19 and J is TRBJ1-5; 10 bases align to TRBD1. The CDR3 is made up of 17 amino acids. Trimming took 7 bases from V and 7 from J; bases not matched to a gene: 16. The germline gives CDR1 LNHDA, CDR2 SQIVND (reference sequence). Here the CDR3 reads CASIAPPGQGLGQPQHF. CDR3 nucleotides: TGTGCCAGTATCGCCCCCCCGGGACAGGGGCTAGGCCAGCCCCAGCATTTT.

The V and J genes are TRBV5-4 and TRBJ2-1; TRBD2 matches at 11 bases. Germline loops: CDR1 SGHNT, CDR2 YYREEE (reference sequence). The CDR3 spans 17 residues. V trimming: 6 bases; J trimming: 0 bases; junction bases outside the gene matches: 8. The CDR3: CASKSGLAAHSYNEQFF. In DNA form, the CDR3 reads TGTGCCAGCAAGTCGGGACTAGCGGCCCACTCCTACAATGAGCAGTTCTTC.

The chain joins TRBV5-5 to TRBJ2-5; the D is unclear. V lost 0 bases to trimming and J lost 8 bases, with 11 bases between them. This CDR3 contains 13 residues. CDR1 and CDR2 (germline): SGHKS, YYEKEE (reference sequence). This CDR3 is CASSLEGRATQYF. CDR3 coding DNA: TGTGCCAGCAGCTTGGAGGGCCGGGCCACCCAGTACTTC.

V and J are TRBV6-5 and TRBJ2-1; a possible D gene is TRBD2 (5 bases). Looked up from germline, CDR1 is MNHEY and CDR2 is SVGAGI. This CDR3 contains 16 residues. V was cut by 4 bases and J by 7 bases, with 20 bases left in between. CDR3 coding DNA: TGTGCCAGCAGTTTTGGCGGGCGCTTCCCGCGTAATGAGCAGTTCTTC. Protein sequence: CASSFGGRFPRNEQFF.